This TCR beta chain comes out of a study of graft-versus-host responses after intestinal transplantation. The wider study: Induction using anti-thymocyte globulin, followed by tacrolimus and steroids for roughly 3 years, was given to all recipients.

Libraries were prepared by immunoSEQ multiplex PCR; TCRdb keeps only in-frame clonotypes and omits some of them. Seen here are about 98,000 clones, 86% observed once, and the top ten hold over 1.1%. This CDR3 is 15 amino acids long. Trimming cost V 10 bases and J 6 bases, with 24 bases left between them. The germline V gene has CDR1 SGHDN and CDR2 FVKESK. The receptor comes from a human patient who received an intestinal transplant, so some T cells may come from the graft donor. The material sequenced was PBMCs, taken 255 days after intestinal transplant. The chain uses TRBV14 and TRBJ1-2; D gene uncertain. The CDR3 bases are TGTGCCACCAGTGACGAACGTCGGGGTTGGAATGGCTACACCTTC. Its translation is CATSDERRGWNGYTF. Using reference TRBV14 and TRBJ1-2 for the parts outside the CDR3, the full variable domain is EAGVTQFPSHSVIEKGQTVTLRCDPISGHDNLYWYRRVMGKEIKFLLHFVKESKQDESGMPNNRFLAERTGGTYSTLKVQPAELEDSGVYFCATSDERRGWNGYTFGSGTRLTVV.